Following are 5 T cell receptor beta chains from one sample sequenced in a study of T cells after yellow fever vaccination (dated by TCRdb to the late 2010s). Library creation used 5' RACE. Sequencing instrument: Illumina HiSeq 2500. In-frame beta chains were kept once TCRdb had trimmed the public reads at Q25 with fastp and called clones with MiXCR. Rows matching on CDR3 protein sequence are summarized as one entry with the most common DNA and genes. The sample table records over 35,000 distinct CDR3 sequences; 5.5% to 7.5% of these occur just once. Over 9.5% of the sample is taken by the ten largest. Per the publication, the treatment or condition label means: live attenuated yellow fever vaccine strain. Source: PBMCs, either bulk or a sorted T-cell subset (CD4+, CD8+, memory, or dextramer-sorted; not recorded which), taken 45 days after the yellow fever booster vaccination. The receptors shown here come from a man younger than 40 who received the YFV17D yellow fever vaccine.

There are many counts of this clonotype. The chain recombines TRBV25-1 with TRBJ1-6, with 7 bases aligning to TRBD1. V gave up 2 bases and J gave up 9 bases; unmatched junction bases: 4. From germline, CDR1 is MGHDK and CDR2 SYGVNS. This CDR3 spans 14 amino acids. Here the CDR3 DNA reads TGTGCCAGCAGTGAAGGGACAGATTCTTCACCCCTCCACTTT. It is translated as CASSEGTDSSPLHF.

This clonotype was recorded many times. The chain has TRBV15 and TRBJ2-1, with 8 bases identical to TRBD2. CDR1 and CDR2 (germline): LNHNV, YYDKDF (reference sequence). The V and J ends lost 1 base and 0 bases, in that order; junction bases with no gene match: 8. There are 18 residues in the CDR3. CDR3 sequence: CATSRVGGGMSSYNEQFF. The CDR3, as DNA: TGTGCCACCAGCAGAGTCGGCGGGGGGATGAGCTCCTACAATGAGCAGTTCTTC.

Ten or more counts support this clonotype. This chain uses TRBV6-5 with TRBJ2-5, with TRBD1 identical over 9 bases. V gave up 0 bases and J gave up 5 bases; unmatched junction bases: 7. This CDR3 has 16 residues. CDR1 MNHEY and CDR2 SVGAGI come from the germline V gene. Here the CDR3 reads CASSYSPTGGWETQYF. The CDR3 nucleotides read TGTGCCAGCAGTTACTCGCCGACAGGGGGATGGGAGACCCAGTACTTC.

This clonotype was seen a handful of times. The J gene is TRBJ2-1, the V gene TRBV2; 11 bases align to TRBD2. J gave up 8 bases and V 8 bases, and 14 bases lay outside the gene matches. The CDR3 loop spans 16 amino acids. CDR1 is SNHLY and CDR2 is FYNNEI in the germline V gene. CDR3 sequence reads: CASFGGLAGGGHEQFF. The CDR3 DNA reads TGTGCCAGCTTCGGAGGGCTAGCGGGAGGAGGCCATGAGCAGTTCTTC.

The chain employs TRBV7-9 and TRBJ2-5; TRBD2 matches at 16 bases. Trimming at V came to 5 bases and at J to 5 bases, leaving 5 bases not matched to a gene. CDR1 and CDR2 (germline): SEHNR, FQNEAQ (reference sequence). CDR3 length: 16 amino acids. CDR3 DNA: TGTGCCAGCAGCCCCGGGACTAGCGGGAGGGCGGAGACCCAGTACTTC. This codes for CASSPGTSGRAETQYF. Variable domain in full (rest from reference TRBV7-9 and TRBJ2-5): DTGVSQNPRHKITKRGQNVTFRCDPISEHNRLYWYRQTLGQGPEFLTYFQNEAQLEKSRLLSDRFSAERPKGSFSTLEIQRTEQGDSAMYLCASSPGTSGRAETQYFGPGTRLLVL.